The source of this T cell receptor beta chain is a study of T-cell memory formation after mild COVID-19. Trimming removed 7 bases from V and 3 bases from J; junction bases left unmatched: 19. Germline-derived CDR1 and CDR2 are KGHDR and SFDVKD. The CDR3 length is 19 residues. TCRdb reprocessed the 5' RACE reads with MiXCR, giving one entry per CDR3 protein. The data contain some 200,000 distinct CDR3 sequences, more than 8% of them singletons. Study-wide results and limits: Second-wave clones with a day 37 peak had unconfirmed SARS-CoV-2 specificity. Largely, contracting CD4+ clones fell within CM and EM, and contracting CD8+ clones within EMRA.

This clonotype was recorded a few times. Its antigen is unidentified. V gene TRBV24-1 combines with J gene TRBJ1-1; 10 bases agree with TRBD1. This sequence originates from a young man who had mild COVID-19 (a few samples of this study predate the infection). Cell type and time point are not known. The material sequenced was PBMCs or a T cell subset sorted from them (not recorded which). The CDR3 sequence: CATSPSPGQGFVAHTEAFF. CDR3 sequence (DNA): TGTGCCACCAGCCCTTCCCCGGGACAGGGGTTCGTGGCTCACACTGAAGCTTTCTTT.